One and the same sample provided the 13 T cell receptor beta chains below, sequenced in a study of blood T cell repertoires in COVID-19. TCRdb's table, derived via immunoSEQ multiplex PCR, lists solely in-frame clones and lacks some. The sample lists roughly 55,000 clones, around 86% occurring once. The sequencing sample was made of peripheral blood. The receptors originated from a woman aged 55-75 years with acute or convalescent COVID-19.

In this sample, this clone turned up once. J is TRBJ1-5 and V is TRBV6-5, with 11 bases identical to TRBD1. V was pared by 7 bases and J by 2 bases, with 4 bases of the junction left unmatched. The CDR3 is 15 residues long. CDR1 MNHEY and CDR2 SVGAGI come from the germline V gene. The CDR3 DNA reads as TGTGCCAGCACCAGGACAGGGGGCCGCAATCAGCCCCAGCATTTT. Protein product: CASTRTGGRNQPQHF.

The V call is TRBV30, the J call TRBJ2-7, with 14 bases fitting TRBD2. This CDR3 has 14 amino acids. Germline loops: CDR1 GTSNPN, CDR2 SVGIG (reference sequence). The J segment lost 5 bases and the V segment lost 2 bases, leaving 2 bases of the junction unmatched. This CDR3 reads CAWSPGLAGDEQYF. In nucleotides, the CDR3 is TGTGCCTGGAGTCCGGGACTAGCGGGAGACGAGCAGTACTTC.

With respect to this clone: The CDR3 does not close with the conserved phenylalanine or tryptophan, likely indicating a read error. No DNA is shown, since the ends of the CDR3 on it are uncertain; the CDR3 is the one TCRdb lists. The CDR3 protein is CASRLARGP. The chain recombines TRBV12-2 with TRBJ1-2. TRBV12-2 is given as a pseudogene. Ends included, the CDR3 has 9 residues.

V gene TRBV25-1 combines with J gene TRBJ1-4; D is possibly TRBD1 (6 bases). The CDR3 contains 16 residues. Trimming took off 1 base at V and 7 bases at J, with 16 bases between the two ends. CDR1 is MGHDK, CDR2 SYGVNS, per germline. This CDR3 is CASSEWRGATGEKLFF. As DNA, the CDR3 is TGTGCCAGCAGTGAATGGCGGGGGGCCACCGGTGAAAAACTGTTTTTT.

This chain connects TRBV3-1 (or the pseudogene TRBV3-2) to TRBJ2-1; 8 bases line up with TRBD2. Germline V gene lookup returns CDR1 LGHDT and CDR2 YNNKEL (reference sequence). The CDR3 spans 14 residues. Trimming removed 1 base from V and 9 bases from J; junction bases left unmatched: 5. The CDR3 spells CASSQVAGRGEQFF. The DNA for the CDR3 is TGTGCCAGCAGCCAAGTTGCCGGGAGGGGTGAGCAGTTCTTC.

This chain joins TRBV6-5 and TRBJ2-5, with 7 bases aligning to TRBD1. Germline CDR1 and CDR2: MNHEY and SVGAGI. V dropped 5 bases and J dropped 7; count of bases not matched to a gene: 7. The CDR3 extends over 13 amino acids. CDR3 coding DNA: TGTGCCAGCAGTCACCGACAGGGTGGGACCCAGTACTTC. Its translation is CASSHRQGGTQYF.

This clone was counted only a few times. The chain couples TRBV5-6 to TRBJ1-6; weak D call: TRBD1 (6 bases). V lost 3 bases and J 4 bases, leaving 14 bases between the germline ends. Germline lookup yields CDR1 SGHDT and CDR2 YYEEEE. This CDR3 contains 16 residues. The CDR3 sequence: CASSSYDRPYNSPLHF. The DNA of the CDR3 is TGTGCCAGCAGCTCATACGACAGGCCTTATAATTCACCCCTCCACTTT.

The chain recombines TRBV28 with TRBJ2-7, with D perhaps TRBD2 (7 bases). The CDR3 has 14 residues. Germline V gives CDR1 MDHEN, CDR2 SYDVKM. V lost 2 bases and J lost 2, with 10 bases in between. The CDR3 nucleotides read TGTGCCAGCAGTTTACGAGGGGGGGCCTACGAGCAGTACTTC. Translation gives CASSLRGGAYEQYF. The full variable domain, its missing parts supplied by reference TRBV28 and TRBJ2-7, is DVKVTQSSRYLVKRTGEKVFLECVQDMDHENMFWYRQDPGLGLRLIYFSYDVKMKEKGDIPEGYSVSREKKERFSLILESASTNQTSMYLCASSLRGGAYEQYFGPGTRLTVT.

The chain recombines TRBV30 with TRBJ1-2; a weak D match, TRBD1 (6 bases). V was pared by 2 bases and J by 7 bases, with 14 bases between. The germline CDR1 and CDR2 sequences are GTSNPN and SVGIG (reference sequence). The length of the CDR3 is 13 residues. CDR3 sequence (DNA): TGTGCCTGGAGTCTGGGGGCGATGGGTGGCTACACCTTC. Protein sequence: CAWSLGAMGGYTF.

The count of this clone is one. The chain combines TRBV6-6 with TRBJ2-2; 9 bases fit TRBD2. The length of the CDR3 is 18 residues. CDR1 is MNHNY, CDR2 SVGAGI, per germline (reference sequence). V lost 5 bases to trimming and J lost 6 bases; unmatched junction nucleotides: 16. The CDR3 is CASSRLPLLAGGAGELFF. CDR3 nucleotide sequence: TGTGCCAGCAGTCGATTACCCTTACTAGCGGGCGGCGCCGGGGAGCTGTTTTTT.

The chain couples TRBV5-4 to TRBJ1-5; D ambiguous. CDR3 length equals 16 residues. V lost 4 bases to trimming and J lost 0 bases, with 14 bases between them. CDR1 and CDR2 (germline): SGHNT, YYREEE (reference sequence). The CDR3: CASSPGPGYSNQPQHF. DNA for the CDR3: TGTGCCAGCAGCCCCGGCCCAGGTTATAGCAATCAGCCCCAGCATTTT.

This clone was counted between two and nine times. The genes are TRBV5-1 and TRBJ2-7; 7 positions match TRBD1. The germline CDR1 and CDR2 sequences are SGHRS and YFSETQ. The V segment lost 0 bases and the J segment 2 bases; nucleotides outside the gene matches: 5. The CDR3 has 15 amino acids. The CDR3 spells CASSLALDRPYEQYF. Written as DNA, the CDR3 is TGCGCCAGCAGCTTGGCCTTGGACAGGCCCTACGAGCAGTACTTC.

The V call is TRBV7-9, the J call TRBJ2-5, with 11 nucleotides matching TRBD2. Germline-derived CDR1 and CDR2 are SEHNR and FQNEAQ (reference sequence). The V gene end was trimmed by 4 bases and the J gene end by 5 bases; junction bases not matched to a gene: 6. The CDR3 contains 15 residues. CDR3 sequence (DNA): TGTGCCAGCAGCTCAATAGCGGGAGGGAAGGAGACCCAGTACTTC. This translates into CASSSIAGGKETQYF.